Listed below are T cell receptor beta chains from one sample, sequenced in a study of shared clonotypes between healthy human individuals. Only in-frame clones appear in the TCRdb table, and some are missing; sequencing was by immunoSEQ multiplex PCR. The sample has 400,000 to 600,000 clones, roughly 77% seen once. The specimen was PBMCs. These receptors originate from a woman in her thirties or forties in good health. Some clones in this sample may be carry-over from other donors' samples. CDR3s include the opening cysteine and the closing phenylalanine or tryptophan. A D gene is named only where the DNA matches it firmly. Clone size is stated in some rows and not others, as once, few, many or a class when expanded.

clone_size	d_call	v_call	j_call	cdr3_aa	cdr3_nt
NA	NA	TRBV18	TRBJ2-7	CASSPPFTGYEQYF	TGTGCCAGCTCACCACCGTTCACTGGCTACGAGCAGTACTTC
NA	TRBD2	TRBV11-3	TRBJ2-3	CASSLGLAGGTDTQYF	TGTGCCAGCAGCTTAGGACTAGCGGGAGGCACAGATACGCAGTATTTT
NA	NA	TRBV30	TRBJ1-6	CAWSAGRSNSPLHF	TGTGCCTGGAGTGCTGGACGGTCAAATTCACCCCTCCACTTT
NA	NA	TRBV7-2	TRBJ1-1	CASSLMGNRDTEAFF	TGTGCCAGCAGCTTAATGGGGAACCGTGACACTGAAGCTTTCTTT
many	NA	TRBV27	TRBJ2-6	CASSGPSTVGGANVLTF	TGTGCCAGCAGTGGACCCTCCACCGTCGGTGGGGCCAACGTCCTGACTTTC
many	NA	TRBV28	TRBJ1-2	CASSLEGGYYGYTF	TGTGCCAGCAGTCTAGAGGGGGGGTACTATGGCTACACCTTC
NA	NA	TRBV30	TRBJ2-6	CAWARRPAAGANVLTF	TGTGCCTGGGCTCGTAGGCCCGCCGCCGGGGCCAACGTCCTGACTTTC
NA	NA	TRBV10-2	TRBJ1-4	CASSPRYGGLNEKLFF	TGCGCCAGCAGCCCTAGGTACGGGGGCCTTAATGAAAAACTGTTTTTT
NA	TRBD2	TRBV30	TRBJ2-5	CAWSPGLATQETQYF	TGTGCCTGGAGCCCTGGACTAGCGACACAAGAGACCCAGTACTTC
NA	TRBD1	TRBV29-1	TRBJ2-1	CSVLDRAHNEQFF	TGCAGCGTCCTAGACAGGGCCCACAATGAGCAGTTCTTC
once	NA	TRBV30	TRBJ2-7	CAWSRLAEQYF	TGTGCCTGGAGCCGTTTGGCTGAGCAGTACTTC
NA	NA	TRBV5-1	TRBJ1-2	CASSPPGANYGYTF	TGCGCCAGCAGTCCCCCGGGGGCCAACTATGGCTACACCTTC
NA	TRBD2	TRBV10-3	TRBJ2-1	CASLGTSGTNEQFF	TGTGCCAGCCTCGGGACTAGCGGCACCAATGAGCAGTTCTTC
NA	TRBD1	TRBV6-6	TRBJ2-5	CASSSRQGGETQYF	TGTGCCAGCAGTTCCCGACAGGGCGGCGAGACCCAGTACTTC